This T cell receptor beta chain was observed in a study of T cell responses to AZD1222 COVID-19 vaccine. Across the whole study: The analysis combined second doses at about 4 or about 12 weeks. Overall study results and limits: It was only a handful of AZD1222 recipients who were seropositive at baseline. CD4 TCRs associated with vaccination spanned spike, dominating at 160-218 and 743-854.

The CDR3 runs to 17 residues. Germline CDR1 SGDLS, CDR2 YYNGEE. V dropped 0 bases and J dropped 0 bases, with 15 bases sitting between them. This clone was counted only a few times. The target antigen is unknown. TCRdb's copy holds only in-frame clones and misses some; the assay was immunoSEQ multiplex PCR. The sample carries some 110,000 clones, approximately 88% recorded once. This clonotype originated in an adult in good health. The chain has TRBV9 and TRBJ1-1; D uncertain. Sample: peripheral blood, taken on day 0 of AZD1222 vaccination. CDR3 residues: CASSVEPQILMNTEAFF. CDR3 coding DNA: TGTGCCAGCAGCGTAGAACCCCAGATTCTTATGAACACTGAAGCTTTCTTT.